This TCR beta chain stems from a study of CD8 T cells in ankylosing spondylitis. Notes on the study in general: Among TCR beta sequences, a motif of eight or nine highly homologous variants appeared characteristic of ankylosing spondylitis blood.

The V gene lost 4 bases and the J gene lost 0 bases, with 14 bases spanning the gap. Germline values: CDR1 SQVTM, CDR2 ANQGSEA. This CDR3 has 15 residues. TCRdb fed the 5' RACE reads into MiXCR, producing one record per CDR3 protein. Of around 160,000 distinct CDR3 sequences in the sample, about 9.9% were seen once. This clonotype was observed at least ten times. Its antigen is still unknown. Sequences were obtained from blood, either unsorted or a sorted T cell fraction (not recorded which). The sequence was obtained from a male donor with ankylosing spondylitis or in good health (not recorded which). The J gene is TRBJ2-3, the V gene TRBV29-1; D is undetermined. The CDR3 coding sequence is TGCAGCGTTGTAGCATTGGGGTCGAGCACAGATACGCAGTATTTT. This gives the protein CSVVALGSSTDTQYF.